This entry features one T cell receptor (beta chain) sequence. Sequencing was performed with immunoSEQ multiplex PCR; in TCRdb, only in-frame clones are kept and a portion is missing. The sample lists 150,000 or so clones; approximately 75% were seen once. This sample is part of a study of cytotoxic CD8 clonotypes in ibrutinib-treated CLL. In the study overall: The group held more than 10 relapsed/refractory and roughly 14 treatment-naive patients, with some 17 IGHV unmutated.

This CDR3 has 12 amino acids. Per germline, CDR1 SGDLS and CDR2 YYNGEE. V was trimmed by 2 bases and J by 5 bases, leaving 7 bases between them. The source material was PBMCs, sampled after 12 months of ibrutinib treatment. The chain employs TRBV9 and TRBJ1-1; maybe TRBD1 (5 bases). The sequence was obtained from a human donor with chronic lymphocytic leukemia. CDR3 amino acids: CASSVGETEAFF. CDR3 in DNA: TGTGCCAGCAGCGTGGGGGAGACTGAAGCTTTCTTT.